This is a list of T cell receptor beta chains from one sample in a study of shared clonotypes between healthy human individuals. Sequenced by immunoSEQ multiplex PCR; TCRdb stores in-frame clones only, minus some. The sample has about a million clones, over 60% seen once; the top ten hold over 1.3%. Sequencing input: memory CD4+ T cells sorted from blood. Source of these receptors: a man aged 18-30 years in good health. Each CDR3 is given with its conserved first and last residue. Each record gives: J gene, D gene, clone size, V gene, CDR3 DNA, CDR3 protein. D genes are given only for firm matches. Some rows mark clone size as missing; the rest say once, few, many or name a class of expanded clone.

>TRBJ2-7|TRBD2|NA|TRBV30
TGTGCCTGCCTTTGGCACGGGGGGGACTCCTACGAGCAGTACTTC
CACLWHGGDSYEQYF
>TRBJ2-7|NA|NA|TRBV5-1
TGCGCCAGCAGCTTGGTGGGGGCGTCGTCCTACGAGCAGTACTTC
CASSLVGASSYEQYF
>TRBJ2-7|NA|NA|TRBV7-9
TGTGCCAGCAGCTTAGGAGGGGGAGGTGACCACTCCTACGAGCAGTACTTC
CASSLGGGGDHSYEQYF
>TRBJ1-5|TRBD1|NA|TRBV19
TGTGCCAGTAGTATACTACGACAGGGGAGGAATCAGCCCCAGCATTTT
CASSILRQGRNQPQHF
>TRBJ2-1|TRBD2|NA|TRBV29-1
TGCAGCGTTGATCTGACTAGCGGGGGAAATGAGCAGTTCTTC
CSVDLTSGGNEQFF
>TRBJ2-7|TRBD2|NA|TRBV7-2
TGTGCCAGCAGCCTAGCGGGAGATTACGAGCAGTACTTC
CASSLAGDYEQYF
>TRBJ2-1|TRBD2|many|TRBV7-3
TGTGCCAGCAGCTTCTACCAGCTAGCGGGGGCCGACAATGAGCAGTTCTTC
CASSFYQLAGADNEQFF
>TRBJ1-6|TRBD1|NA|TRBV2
TGTGCCAGCAGTGGACAGGGACGGGGTTCACCCCTCCACTTT
CASSGQGRGSPLHF
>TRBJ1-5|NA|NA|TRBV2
TGTGCCAGCAGTCGAGAATGGGACACTAATCAGCCCCAGCATTTT
CASSREWDTNQPQHF
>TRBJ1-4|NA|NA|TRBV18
TGTGCCAGCTCACCAGGAGGAGGGGGAGTTGAAAAACTGTTTTTT
CASSPGGGGVEKLFF